The 3 T cell receptor beta chains below were found in one sample sequenced in a study of T cells after yellow fever vaccination. TCRdb independently ran MiXCR on the 5' RACE reads; one entry per CDR3 protein. Of 450,000 to 650,000 distinct CDR3 sequences listed, 20% to 25% are singletons. Sequenced material: PBMCs, taken about 21 days after the first yellow fever vaccination. These receptor sequences come from a man aged 18 to 29 who received the YFV17D yellow fever vaccine.

This clonotype was detected ten times or more. V and J are TRBV5-1 and TRBJ2-4, with D hard to call. The germline CDR1 and CDR2 sequences are SGHRS and YFSETQ. Between the trimmed V and J ends, which lost 0 bases and 0 bases, there was a span of 10 bases. This CDR3 contains 16 residues. The CDR3 here is CASSLGNDVAKNIQYF. In nucleotides, the CDR3 is TGCGCCAGCAGCTTGGGAAATGACGTAGCCAAAAACATTCAGTACTTC. The full variable domain, with the rest looked up from reference TRBV5-1 and TRBJ2-4, is KAGVTQTPRYLIKTRGQQVTLSCSPISGHRSVSWYQQTPGQGLQFLFEYFSETQRNKGNFPGRFSGRQFSNSRSEMNVSTLELGDSALYLCASSLGNDVAKNIQYFGAGTRLSVL.

This clonotype was counted between two and nine times. The chain is built from TRBV6-2 or TRBV6-3 and TRBJ2-7; TRBD1 might be the D (6 bases). The CDR3 consists of 12 residues. CDR1 is MNHEY and CDR2 is SVGEGT in the germline V gene. The germline V and J ends were trimmed by 7 bases and 3 bases, with 10 bases remaining between them. The CDR3 DNA follows: TGTGCCAGCAAGGACAGCAACTACGAGCAGTACGTC. Protein sequence: CASKDSNYEQYV.

This clonotype was seen repeatedly, ten times or more. This chain joins TRBV7-3 and TRBJ2-5; no definite D call. V was pared by 1 base and J by 4 bases, with 10 bases between. CDR1 is SGHTA and CDR2 is FQGTGA in the germline V gene. The CDR3 is 14 residues long. In nucleotides, the CDR3 is TGTGCCAGCAGCTTAAACGGTGGTGGAGAGACCCAGTACTTC. Translated: CASSLNGGGETQYF. Full variable domain (outside the CDR3, taken from reference TRBV7-3 and TRBJ2-5): GAGVSQTPSNKVTEKGKYVELRCDPISGHTALYWYRQSLGQGPEFLIYFQGTGAADDSGLPNDRFFAVRPEGSVSTLKIQRTERGDSAVYLCASSLNGGGETQYFGPGTRLLVL.